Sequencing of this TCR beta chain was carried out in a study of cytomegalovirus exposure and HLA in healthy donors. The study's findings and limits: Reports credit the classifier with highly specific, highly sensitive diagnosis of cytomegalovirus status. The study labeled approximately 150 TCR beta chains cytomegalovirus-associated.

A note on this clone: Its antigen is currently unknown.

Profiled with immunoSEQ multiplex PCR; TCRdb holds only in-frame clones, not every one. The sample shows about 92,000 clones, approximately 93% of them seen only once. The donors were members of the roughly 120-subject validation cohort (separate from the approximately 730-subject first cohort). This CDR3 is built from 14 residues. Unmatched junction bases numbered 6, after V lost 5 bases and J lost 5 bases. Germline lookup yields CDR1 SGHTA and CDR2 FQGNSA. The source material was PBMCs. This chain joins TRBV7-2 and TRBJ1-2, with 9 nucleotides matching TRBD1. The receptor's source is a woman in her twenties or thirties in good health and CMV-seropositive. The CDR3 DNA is TGTGCCAGCAGCCCAGCGGGACAGGGTTATGGCTACACCTTC. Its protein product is CASSPAGQGYGYTF.